This T cell receptor (beta chain) emerged from a study of shared clonotypes between healthy human individuals. Germline V gives CDR1 SGHVS, CDR2 FNYEAQ. The ends were cut back, 2 bases at V and 0 bases at J, with 15 bases in the middle. This CDR3 has 17 residues. A word on this clone: Its specificity is unknown.

Study results and limitations: Naive CD4 clonotype sharing across a few donors was roughly 5%. The generation probabilities recorded for non-shared clonotypes fell below those of clonotypes shared by all four donors.

Some clones are missing from TCRdb's copy, which holds only in-frame ones; the method was immunoSEQ multiplex PCR. The sample contains about 960,000 clones, approximately 80% of which appear only once. Sequencing used memory CD4+ T cells sorted from blood. Subset of the sample: CD45RA-negative fraction. The clonotype was recovered from a man aged 18-30 years in good health. The chain is built from TRBV7-6 and TRBJ2-3; D is undetermined. The CDR3 here is CASSLMYVGPSTDTQYF. The DNA for the CDR3 is TGTGCCAGCAGCTTAATGTATGTCGGCCCTAGCACAGATACGCAGTATTTT.